This TCR beta chain is drawn from a study of Graves' ophthalmopathy and Graves' hyperthyroidism. This clonotype occurred many times. Stable hyperthyroid donors showed no ophthalmopathy during 18 months follow-up. The TCR beta CDR3 regions underwent amplification from RNA transcripts. Second-round multiplex PCR came after a first-round RT-PCR that employed HTBI primers. TCRdb re-called the multiplex PCR reads with MiXCR, one entry per CDR3 protein. The data contain just over 600,000 distinct CDR3 sequences, 20% to 25% of them singletons. Germline CDR1 reads MNHEY; CDR2 reads SMNVEV (reference sequence). J was trimmed by 1 base and V by 4 bases; bases with no gene match: 6. The CDR3 spans 16 residues.

Specimen: peripheral blood. The chain has TRBV27 and TRBJ2-5; TRBD2 matches at 10 bases. The clonotype comes from a woman between 18 and 30 years old with stable Graves' hyperthyroidism. Some clones in this sample may be carry-over from other donors' samples. The CDR3 coding sequence is TGTGCCAGCAGTTCTCCGGGACTAGCGAGCCAAGAGACCCAGTACTTC. Its translation is CASSSPGLASQETQYF.